This T cell receptor (beta chain) is drawn from a study of blood T cells in healthy people across ages. Whole-study results and caveats: Changes in expanded clonotypes were possibly confounded, as the CMV status of donors was unknown.

This CDR3 has 13 residues. Trimming stripped 4 bases from V and 4 bases from J, with 13 bases between. The germline V gene has CDR1 GTSNPN and CDR2 SVGIG (reference sequence). A second PCR, run for roughly 6 to 11 cycles, used a sample-barcoded 5' primer plus a J-beta primer mix. TCRdb recomputed calls from the 5' RACE reads with MiXCR, one row per CDR3 protein. Among about 780,000 distinct CDR3 sequences listed, about half were seen once. With respect to this clonotype: Its target is not known.

V and J are TRBV30 and TRBJ1-2; tentative D call: TRBD1 (5 bases). The specimen sequenced was blood. This sequence was found in a man older than 75 in good health. CDR3 in DNA: TGTGCCTGGAATGGGGGTTTCCTCTATGGCTACACCTTC. Protein: CAWNGGFLYGYTF. The entire variable domain, with the rest obtained from reference TRBV30 and TRBJ1-2, is as follows: SQTIHQWPATLVQPVGSPLSLECTVEGTSNPNLYWYRQAAGRGLQLLFYSVGIGQISSEVPQNLSASRPQDRQFILSSKKLLLSDSGFYLCAWNGGFLYGYTFGSGTRLTVV.